The subject of this entry is one T cell receptor beta chain. Its matching antigen is unknown. The sample is drawn from a study of CD8 T cells in Susac syndrome. Study-wide points: It was acknowledged in the study that the number of individuals who were included in its TCR sequencing and HLA analysis was relatively small.

Reverse transcription of about 0.5 to 1 ug RNA was carried out with random hexamers. Via MiXCR, TCRdb re-called the immunoSEQ multiplex PCR reads, giving one row per CDR3 protein. The table lists about 200,000 distinct CDR3 sequences, about 95% of them singletons, with 0.08% to 0.11% in the top ten. V was shortened by 1 base and J by 3 bases, with 12 bases between the two germline ends. This CDR3 comprises 15 residues. Germline CDR1 SGHTA, CDR2 FQGNSA. The V and J genes are TRBV7-2 and TRBJ1-1; unclear D gene. Sequenced input: CD4+ T cells from PBMCs. The clonotype originates from a human donor in good health. The DNA for the CDR3 is TGTGCCAGCAGCTTAGAATACGGCATAGACACTGAAGCTTTCTTT. Its translation: CASSLEYGIDTEAFF.